These 13 T cell receptor beta chains were all obtained from the same sample, sequenced in a study of shared clonotypes between healthy human individuals. Using immunoSEQ multiplex PCR, the repertoire was profiled, and TCRdb retains in-frame clones only, with some absent. Of hundreds of thousands of clones in the sample, around 73% were seen once. Sequencing input: memory CD4+ T cells sorted from blood. Sample subset: CD45RA-negative fraction. All receptors derive from a woman in her twenties or thirties in good health.

CDR3 sequence: CASSPMGANVLTF. CDR3 DNA: TGTGCCAGCAGTCCCATGGGGGCCAACGTCCTGACTTTC. The J gene is TRBJ2-6, the V gene TRBV2; no clear D gene. Germline assignment: CDR1 SNHLY and CDR2 FYNNEI. The V gene lost 5 bases and the J gene lost 4 bases, with 6 bases spanning the gap. This CDR3 region has 13 residues.

The rearrangement joins TRBV29-1 to TRBJ2-6; either TRBD1 or TRBD2 may fit D (5 bases each). The CDR3 is made up of 15 amino acids. Looked up from germline, CDR1 is SQVTM and CDR2 is ANQGSEA. V was pared by 7 bases and J by 0 bases, with 13 bases between. The CDR3 spells CSAGTYSSGANVLTF. The CDR3 DNA reads as TGCAGCGCCGGGACCTATAGCTCTGGGGCCAACGTCCTGACTTTC.

This rearrangement joins TRBV29-1 to TRBJ2-7, with D maybe TRBD2 (6 bases). The germline V gene has CDR1 SQVTM and CDR2 ANQGSEA. The length of the CDR3 is 14 residues. Trimming shortened V by 3 bases and J by 7 bases, and 19 bases separated the two germline ends. CDR3 in amino acids: CSVERWQGAGEQYF. DNA for the CDR3: TGCAGCGTTGAGCGGTGGCAGGGTGCGGGGGAGCAGTACTTC.

The chain links TRBV10-3 to TRBJ2-7; 8 bases match TRBD1. Germline-derived CDR1 and CDR2 are ENHRY and SYGVKD. Trimming cost V 4 bases and J 3 bases; bases outside gene matches: 8. CDR3 length equals 15 residues. This chain's CDR3 is CAISGNRGTSYEQYF. The DNA of the CDR3 is TGTGCCATCAGTGGTAACAGGGGGACCAGCTACGAGCAGTACTTC.

This clone was recorded at least ten times. The chain carries TRBV6-1 and TRBJ2-7, with a tentative D call TRBD2 (5 bases). Trimming took 0 bases from V and 9 from J, leaving 9 bases between them. The CDR3 covers 12 residues. Germline V gene data show CDR1 as MNHNS and CDR2 as SASEGT. The CDR3: CASSEARLRQYF. In nucleotides, the CDR3 is TGTGCCAGCAGTGAAGCCCGACTAAGGCAGTACTTC.

Concerning this clone: A single base separates this from a much larger clone, so it may be a read error. The same CDR3 arises from other DNA sequences in this sample as well. V and J are TRBV5-1 and TRBJ1-1, with TRBD1 identical over 7 bases. The V gene's germline CDR1 is SGHRS and CDR2 YFSETQ. Losses at the gene ends were 4 bases for V and 1 base for J; bases not matched to a gene: 4. This CDR3 contains 14 residues. The CDR3 DNA is TGCGCCAGCAGCCCGGGACAGACGAACACTGAAGCTTTCTTT. This sequence encodes CASSPGQTNTEAFF.

The genes are TRBV19 and TRBJ2-5; 8 bases align to TRBD1. V shed 3 bases and J 6 bases; nucleotides not matched to a gene: 3. Germline values: CDR1 LNHDA, CDR2 SQIVND (reference sequence). The CDR3 totals 13 residues. In DNA form, the CDR3 reads TGTGCCAGTAGTATCCAGGGGGCAAAGACCCAGTACTTC. The encoded protein is CASSIQGAKTQYF.

The V gene is TRBV28, the J gene TRBJ1-2, with D perhaps matching TRBD1 (5 bases). The germline V and J ends were trimmed by 2 bases and 5 bases, with 15 bases remaining between them. The CDR3 is made up of 15 amino acids. Per germline, CDR1 MDHEN and CDR2 SYDVKM. Here the CDR3 reads CASSLEQAGAYGYTF. The CDR3 region has the DNA TGTGCCAGCAGTTTAGAACAGGCGGGCGCATATGGCTACACCTTC.

This clone was counted a few times. Other DNA sequences from this sample encode an identical CDR3 as well. The chain employs TRBV5-1 and TRBJ1-1; TRBD1 is a possible D gene (5 bases). V lost 3 bases and J 3 bases, leaving 9 bases between the germline ends. CDR1 and CDR2 (germline): SGHRS, YFSETQ. CDR3 length: 13 amino acids. This CDR3 reads CASSWGRDTEAFF. CDR3 bases: TGCGCCAGCAGCTGGGGACGGGACACTGAAGCTTTCTTT.

CDR3 nucleotides: TGTGCCAGCAGCCCTGGACAGACGAATGAAAAACTGTTTTTT. Translated: CASSPGQTNEKLFF. V and J are TRBV28 and TRBJ1-4; D is perhaps TRBD1 (6 bases). The CDR3 consists of 14 residues. The V and J ends lost 6 bases and 5 bases respectively, with 13 bases between them. From germline, CDR1 is MDHEN and CDR2 SYDVKM.

The rearrangement joins TRBV28 to TRBJ1-5, with 7 bases fitting TRBD1. There are 15 residues in the CDR3. Germline CDR1 reads MDHEN; CDR2 reads SYDVKM. The junction had 9 bases not matched to a gene; V was cut back by 7 bases and J by 3 bases. The CDR3 region has the DNA TGTGCCAGCAAACCCCGCGGACAGGTCAATCAGCCCCAGCATTTT. It translates to CASKPRGQVNQPQHF. Full variable domain (remainder filled in from reference TRBV28 and TRBJ1-5): DVKVTQSSRYLVKRTGEKVFLECVQDMDHENMFWYRQDPGLGLRLIYFSYDVKMKEKGDIPEGYSVSREKKERFSLILESASTNQTSMYLCASKPRGQVNQPQHFGDGTRLSIL.

The rearrangement uses TRBV7-2 and TRBJ1-6, with unresolved D. CDR3 size: 15 residues. The germline V and J ends were trimmed by 1 base and 5 bases, with 9 bases remaining between them. Germline V gene data show CDR1 as SGHTA and CDR2 as FQGNSA. The CDR3 bases are TGTGCCAGCAGCTTAGGGACGCCCAATAATTCACCCCTCCACTTT. Its protein is CASSLGTPNNSPLHF.

The chain has TRBV5-5 and TRBJ2-7; 8 nucleotides agree with TRBD2. V dropped 4 bases and J dropped 5; count of bases not matched to a gene: 11. This CDR3 has 15 amino acids. Germline-derived CDR1 and CDR2 are SGHKS and YYEKEE (reference sequence). The CDR3 sequence is CASSPPGGEGDEQYF. CDR3 sequence (DNA): TGTGCCAGCAGCCCTCCCGGGGGGGAGGGCGACGAGCAGTACTTC. The full variable domain, rest sourced from reference TRBV5-5 and TRBJ2-7, is DAGVTQSPTHLIKTRGQQVTLRCSPISGHKSVSWYQQVLGQGPQFIFQYYEKEERGRGNFPDRFSARQFPNYSSELNVNALLLGDSALYLCASSPPGGEGDEQYFGPGTRLTVT.